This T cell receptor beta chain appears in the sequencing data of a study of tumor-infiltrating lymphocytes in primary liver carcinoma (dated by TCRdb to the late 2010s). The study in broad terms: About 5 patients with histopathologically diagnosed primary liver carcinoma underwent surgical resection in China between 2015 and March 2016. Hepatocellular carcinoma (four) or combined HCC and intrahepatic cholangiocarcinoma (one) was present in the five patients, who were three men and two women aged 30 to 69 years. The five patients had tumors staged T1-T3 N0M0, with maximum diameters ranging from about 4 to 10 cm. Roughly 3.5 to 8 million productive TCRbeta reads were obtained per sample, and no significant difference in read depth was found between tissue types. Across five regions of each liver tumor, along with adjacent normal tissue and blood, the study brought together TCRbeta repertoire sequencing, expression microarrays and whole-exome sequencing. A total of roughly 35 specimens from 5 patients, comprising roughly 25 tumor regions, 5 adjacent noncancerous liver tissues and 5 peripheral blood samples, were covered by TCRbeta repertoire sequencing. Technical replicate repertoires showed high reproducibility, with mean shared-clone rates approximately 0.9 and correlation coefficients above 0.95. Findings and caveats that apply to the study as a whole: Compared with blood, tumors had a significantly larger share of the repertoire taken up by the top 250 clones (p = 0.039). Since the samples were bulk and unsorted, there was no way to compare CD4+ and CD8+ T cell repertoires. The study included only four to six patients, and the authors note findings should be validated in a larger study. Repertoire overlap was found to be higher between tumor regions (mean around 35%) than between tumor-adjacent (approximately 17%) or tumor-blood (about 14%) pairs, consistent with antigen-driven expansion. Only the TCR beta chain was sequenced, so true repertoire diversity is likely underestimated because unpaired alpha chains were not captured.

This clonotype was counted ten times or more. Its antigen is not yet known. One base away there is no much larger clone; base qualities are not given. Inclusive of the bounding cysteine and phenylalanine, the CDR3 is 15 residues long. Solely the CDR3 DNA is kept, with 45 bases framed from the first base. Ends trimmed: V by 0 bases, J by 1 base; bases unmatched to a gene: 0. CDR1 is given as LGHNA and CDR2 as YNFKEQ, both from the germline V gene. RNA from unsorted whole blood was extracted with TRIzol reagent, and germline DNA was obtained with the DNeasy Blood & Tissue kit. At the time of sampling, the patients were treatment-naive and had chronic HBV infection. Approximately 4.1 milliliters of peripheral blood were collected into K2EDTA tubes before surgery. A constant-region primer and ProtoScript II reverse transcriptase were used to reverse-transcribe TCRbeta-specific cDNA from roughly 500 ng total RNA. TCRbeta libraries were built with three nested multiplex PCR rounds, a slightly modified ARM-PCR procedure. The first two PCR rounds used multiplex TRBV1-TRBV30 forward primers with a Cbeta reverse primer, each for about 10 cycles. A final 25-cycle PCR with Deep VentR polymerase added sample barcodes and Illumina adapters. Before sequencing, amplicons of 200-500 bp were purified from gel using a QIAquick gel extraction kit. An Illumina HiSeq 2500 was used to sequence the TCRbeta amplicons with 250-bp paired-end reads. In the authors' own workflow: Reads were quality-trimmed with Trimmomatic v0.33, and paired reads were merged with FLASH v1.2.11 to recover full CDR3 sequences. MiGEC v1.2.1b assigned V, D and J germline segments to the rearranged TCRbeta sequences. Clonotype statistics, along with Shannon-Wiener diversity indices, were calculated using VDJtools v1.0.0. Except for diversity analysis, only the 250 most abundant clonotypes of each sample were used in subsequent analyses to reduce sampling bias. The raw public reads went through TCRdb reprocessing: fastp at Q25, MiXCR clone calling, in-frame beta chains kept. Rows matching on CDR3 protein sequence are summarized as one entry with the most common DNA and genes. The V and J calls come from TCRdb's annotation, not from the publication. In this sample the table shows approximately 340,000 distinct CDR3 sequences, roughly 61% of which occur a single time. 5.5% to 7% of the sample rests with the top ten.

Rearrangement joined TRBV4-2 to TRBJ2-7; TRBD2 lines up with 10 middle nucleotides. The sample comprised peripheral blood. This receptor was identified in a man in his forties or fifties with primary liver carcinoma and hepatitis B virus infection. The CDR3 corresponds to CASSQETSGSYEQYF. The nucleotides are TGTGCCAGCAGCCAAGAGACTAGCGGGTCCTACGAGCAGTACTTC.